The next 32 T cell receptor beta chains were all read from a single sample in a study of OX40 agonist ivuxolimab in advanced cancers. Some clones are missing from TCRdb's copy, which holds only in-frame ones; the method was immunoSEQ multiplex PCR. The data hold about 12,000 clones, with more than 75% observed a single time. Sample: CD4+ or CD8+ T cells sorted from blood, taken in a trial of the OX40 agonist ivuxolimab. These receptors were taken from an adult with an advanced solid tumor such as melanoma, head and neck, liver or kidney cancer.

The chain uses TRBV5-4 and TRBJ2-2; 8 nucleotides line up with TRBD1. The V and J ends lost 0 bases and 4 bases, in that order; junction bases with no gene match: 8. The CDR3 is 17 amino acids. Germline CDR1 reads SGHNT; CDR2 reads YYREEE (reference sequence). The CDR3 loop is CASSLDLGQGITGELFF. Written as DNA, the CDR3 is TGTGCCAGCAGCTTGGACCTAGGACAGGGAATCACCGGGGAGCTGTTTTTT. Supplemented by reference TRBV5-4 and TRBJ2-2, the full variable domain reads ETGVTQSPTHLIKTRGQQVTLRCSSQSGHNTVSWYQQALGQGPQFIFQYYREEENGRGNFPPRFSGLQFPNYSSELNVNALELDDSALYLCASSLDLGQGITGELFFGEGSRLTVL.

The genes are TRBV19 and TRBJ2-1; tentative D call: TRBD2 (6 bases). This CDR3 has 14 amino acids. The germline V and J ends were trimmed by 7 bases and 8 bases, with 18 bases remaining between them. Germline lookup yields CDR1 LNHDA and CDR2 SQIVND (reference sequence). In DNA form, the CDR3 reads TGTGCCAGTACCCCGAAAACCTGGGGGGATGAGCAGTTCTTC. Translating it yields CASTPKTWGDEQFF.

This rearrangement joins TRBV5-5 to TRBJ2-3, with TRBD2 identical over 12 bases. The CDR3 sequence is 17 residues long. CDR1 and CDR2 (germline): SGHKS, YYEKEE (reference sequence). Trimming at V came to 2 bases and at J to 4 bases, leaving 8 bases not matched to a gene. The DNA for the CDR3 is TGTGCCAGCAGCTTACGCCCGACTAGCGGGGGCCCAGATACGCAGTATTTT. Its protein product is CASSLRPTSGGPDTQYF. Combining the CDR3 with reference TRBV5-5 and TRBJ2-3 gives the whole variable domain DAGVTQSPTHLIKTRGQQVTLRCSPISGHKSVSWYQQVLGQGPQFIFQYYEKEERGRGNFPDRFSARQFPNYSSELNVNALLLGDSALYLCASSLRPTSGGPDTQYFGPGTRLTVL.

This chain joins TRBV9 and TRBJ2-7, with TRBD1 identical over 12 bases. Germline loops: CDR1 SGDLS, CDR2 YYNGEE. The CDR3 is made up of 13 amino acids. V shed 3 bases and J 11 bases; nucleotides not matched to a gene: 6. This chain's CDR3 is CASSGGTGGEKYF. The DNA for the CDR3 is TGTGCCAGCAGCGGCGGGACAGGGGGCGAAAAGTACTTC.

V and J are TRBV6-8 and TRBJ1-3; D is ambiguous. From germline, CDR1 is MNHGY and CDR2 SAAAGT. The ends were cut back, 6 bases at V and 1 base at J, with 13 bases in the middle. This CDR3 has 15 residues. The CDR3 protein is CASREGWNSGNTIYF. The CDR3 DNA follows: TGTGCCAGCAGGGAAGGGTGGAATTCTGGAAACACCATATATTTT.

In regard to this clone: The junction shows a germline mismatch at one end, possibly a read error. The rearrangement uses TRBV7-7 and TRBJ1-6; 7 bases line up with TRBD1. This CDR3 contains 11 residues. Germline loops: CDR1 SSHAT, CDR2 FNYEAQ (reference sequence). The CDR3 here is CASRGGAPLHF. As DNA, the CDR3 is TGTGCTAGCAGAGGGGGCGCGCCCCTCCACTTT.

The CDR3 loop is CASSGTGLVGDQPQHF. The DNA of the CDR3 is TGTGCCAGTTCCGGGACAGGGCTGGTTGGGGATCAGCCCCAGCATTTT. The chain couples TRBV19 to TRBJ1-5; 9 bases match TRBD1. After removal of 8 bases from V and 5 bases from J, the junction contained 13 bases not matched to a gene. The CDR3 is 16 amino acids. CDR1 and CDR2 (germline): LNHDA, SQIVND (reference sequence).

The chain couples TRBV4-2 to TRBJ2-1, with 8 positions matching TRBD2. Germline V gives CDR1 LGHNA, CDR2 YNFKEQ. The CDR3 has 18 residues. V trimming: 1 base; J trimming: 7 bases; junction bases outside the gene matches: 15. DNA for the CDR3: TGTGCCAGCAGCCAAGTAGGAGGTGGGACTAGGAATATAAATGAGCAGTTCTTC. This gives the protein CASSQVGGGTRNINEQFF.

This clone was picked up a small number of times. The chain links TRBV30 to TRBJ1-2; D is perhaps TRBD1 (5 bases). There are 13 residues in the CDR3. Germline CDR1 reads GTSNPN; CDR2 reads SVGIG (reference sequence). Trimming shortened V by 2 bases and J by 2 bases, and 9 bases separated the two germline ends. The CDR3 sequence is CAWSLTENYGYTF. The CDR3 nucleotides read TGTGCCTGGAGTTTGACAGAGAACTATGGCTACACCTTC.

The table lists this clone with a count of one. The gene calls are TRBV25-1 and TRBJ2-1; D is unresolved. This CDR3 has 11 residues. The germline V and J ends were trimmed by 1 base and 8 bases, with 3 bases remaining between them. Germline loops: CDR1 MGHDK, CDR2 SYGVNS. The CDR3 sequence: CASSELDEQFF. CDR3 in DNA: TGTGCCAGCAGTGAATTGGATGAGCAGTTCTTC.

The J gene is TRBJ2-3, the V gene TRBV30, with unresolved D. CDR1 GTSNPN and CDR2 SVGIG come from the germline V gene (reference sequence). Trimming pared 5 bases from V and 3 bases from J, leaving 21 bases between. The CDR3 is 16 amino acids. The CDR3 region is CAWDPGLNEETDTQYF. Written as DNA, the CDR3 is TGTGCCTGGGACCCTGGTCTGAACGAGGAGACAGATACGCAGTATTTT.

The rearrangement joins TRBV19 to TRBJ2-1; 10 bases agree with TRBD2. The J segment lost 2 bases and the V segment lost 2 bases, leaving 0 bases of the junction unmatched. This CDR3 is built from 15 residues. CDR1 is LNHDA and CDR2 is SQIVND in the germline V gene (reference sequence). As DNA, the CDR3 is TGTGCCAGTAGTATAACTAGCGGGACCTACAATGAGCAGTTCTTC. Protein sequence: CASSITSGTYNEQFF.

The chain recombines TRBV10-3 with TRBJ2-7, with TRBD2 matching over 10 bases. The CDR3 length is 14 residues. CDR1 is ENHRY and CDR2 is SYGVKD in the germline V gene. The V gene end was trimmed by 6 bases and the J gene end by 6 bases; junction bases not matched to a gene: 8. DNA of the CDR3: TGTGCCATCAGATCGACTAGCGGGCAAGGCGAGCAGTACTTC. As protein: CAIRSTSGQGEQYF.

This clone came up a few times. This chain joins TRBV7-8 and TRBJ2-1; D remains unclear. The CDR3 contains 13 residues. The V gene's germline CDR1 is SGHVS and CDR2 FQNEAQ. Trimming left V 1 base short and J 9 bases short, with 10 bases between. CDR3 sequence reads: CASSLGMVGEQFF. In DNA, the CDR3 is TGTGCCAGCAGCTTAGGGATGGTGGGTGAGCAGTTCTTC.

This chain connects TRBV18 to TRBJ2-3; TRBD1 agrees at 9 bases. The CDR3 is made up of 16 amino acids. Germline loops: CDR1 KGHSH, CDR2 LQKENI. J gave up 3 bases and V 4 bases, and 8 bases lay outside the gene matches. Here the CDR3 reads CASSLSGTGLTDTQYF. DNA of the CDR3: TGTGCCAGCTCACTATCCGGGACAGGGCTTACAGATACGCAGTATTTT.

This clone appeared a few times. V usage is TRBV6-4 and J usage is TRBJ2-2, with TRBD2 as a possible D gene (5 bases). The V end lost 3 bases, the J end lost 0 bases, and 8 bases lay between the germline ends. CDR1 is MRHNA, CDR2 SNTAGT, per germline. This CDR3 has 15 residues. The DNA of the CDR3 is TGTGCCAGCAGTGAAGGGAGAACGAACACCGGGGAGCTGTTTTTT. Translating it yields CASSEGRTNTGELFF.

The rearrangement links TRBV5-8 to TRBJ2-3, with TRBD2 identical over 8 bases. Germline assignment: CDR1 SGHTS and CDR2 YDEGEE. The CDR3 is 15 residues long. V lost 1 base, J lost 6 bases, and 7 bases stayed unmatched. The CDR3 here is CASSLSGGIVDTQYF. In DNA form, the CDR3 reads TGTGCCAGCAGCTTGAGCGGGGGAATAGTGGATACGCAGTATTTT.

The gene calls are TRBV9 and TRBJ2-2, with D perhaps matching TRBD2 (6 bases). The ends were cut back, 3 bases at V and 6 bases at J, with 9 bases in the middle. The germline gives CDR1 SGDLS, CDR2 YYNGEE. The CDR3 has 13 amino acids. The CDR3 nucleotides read TGTGCCAGCAGCGCCGAGCGGGCCGGGGAGCTGTTTTTT. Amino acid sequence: CASSAERAGELFF.

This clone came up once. CDR3 region: CSVVYSADANTEAFF. The DNA of the CDR3 is TGCAGCGTTGTATATTCGGCCGATGCGAACACTGAAGCTTTCTTT. The chain has TRBV29-1 and TRBJ1-1; D is unresolved. The CDR3 spans 15 residues. Germline CDR1 SQVTM, CDR2 ANQGSEA. The germline V and J ends were trimmed by 4 bases and 1 base, with 16 bases remaining between them.

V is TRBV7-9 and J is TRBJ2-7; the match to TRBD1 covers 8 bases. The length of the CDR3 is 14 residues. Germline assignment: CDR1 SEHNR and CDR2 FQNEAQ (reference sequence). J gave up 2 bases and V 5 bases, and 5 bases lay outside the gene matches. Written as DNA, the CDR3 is TGTGCCAGCAGCCGTCGACAGGGGCCCTACGAGCAGTACTTC. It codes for CASSRRQGPYEQYF.

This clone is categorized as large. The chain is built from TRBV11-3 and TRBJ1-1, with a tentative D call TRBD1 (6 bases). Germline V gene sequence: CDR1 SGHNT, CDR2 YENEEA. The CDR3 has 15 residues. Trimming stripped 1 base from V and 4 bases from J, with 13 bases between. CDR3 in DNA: TGTGCCAGCAGCTTAGGCGGAGGGGGGGCCACTGAAGCTTTCTTT. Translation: CASSLGGGGATEAFF.

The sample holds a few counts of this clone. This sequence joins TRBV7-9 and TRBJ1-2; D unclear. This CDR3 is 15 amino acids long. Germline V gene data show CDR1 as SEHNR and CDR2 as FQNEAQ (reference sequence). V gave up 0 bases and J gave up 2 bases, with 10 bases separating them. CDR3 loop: CASSLAGRVNYGYTF. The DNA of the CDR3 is TGTGCCAGCAGCTTAGCGGGAAGGGTGAACTATGGCTACACCTTC.

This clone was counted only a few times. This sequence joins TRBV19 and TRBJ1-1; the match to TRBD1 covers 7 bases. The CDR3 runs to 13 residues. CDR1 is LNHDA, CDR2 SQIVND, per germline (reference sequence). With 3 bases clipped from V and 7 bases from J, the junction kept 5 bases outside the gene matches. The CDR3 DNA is TGTGCCAGTAGTATTTTGACAGGGAATGAAGCTTTCTTT. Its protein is CASSILTGNEAFF.

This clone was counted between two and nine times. DNA of the CDR3: TGTGCCAGCAGCGAGGAAGGCCCCGGGGAGCTGTTTTTT. Translated: CASSEEGPGELFF. This chain connects TRBV13 to TRBJ2-2; D not certain. The CDR3 has 13 residues. Germline V gene sequence: CDR1 PRHDT, CDR2 FYEKMQ (reference sequence). The V end lost 5 bases, the J end lost 6 bases, and 10 bases lay between the germline ends.

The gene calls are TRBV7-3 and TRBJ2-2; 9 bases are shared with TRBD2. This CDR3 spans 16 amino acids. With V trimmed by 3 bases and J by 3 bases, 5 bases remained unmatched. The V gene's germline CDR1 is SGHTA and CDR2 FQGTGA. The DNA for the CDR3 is TGTGCCAGCAGCTTGGGACTAGCAGAATACACCGGGGAGCTGTTTTTT. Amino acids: CASSLGLAEYTGELFF.

This CDR3 reads CASSRQGAGSYNEQFF. CDR3 sequence (DNA): TGCGCCAGCAGCCGGCAGGGGGCAGGGTCCTACAATGAGCAGTTCTTC. The chain recombines TRBV5-1 with TRBJ2-1; 8 nucleotides match TRBD1. There are 16 residues in the CDR3. Germline-derived CDR1 and CDR2 are SGHRS and YFSETQ. V dropped 4 bases and J dropped 1; count of bases not matched to a gene: 7.

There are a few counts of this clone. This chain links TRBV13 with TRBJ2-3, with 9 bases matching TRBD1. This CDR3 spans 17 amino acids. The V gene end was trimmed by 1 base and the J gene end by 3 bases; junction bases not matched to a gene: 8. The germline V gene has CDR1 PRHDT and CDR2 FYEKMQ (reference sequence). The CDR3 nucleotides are TGTGCCAGCAGCTTAGCCGCCGGGACAGGGTGGACAGATACGCAGTATTTT. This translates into CASSLAAGTGWTDTQYF.

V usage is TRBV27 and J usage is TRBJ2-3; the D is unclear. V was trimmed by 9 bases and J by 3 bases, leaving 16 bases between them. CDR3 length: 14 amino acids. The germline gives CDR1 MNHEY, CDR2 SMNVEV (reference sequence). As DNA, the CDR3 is TGTGCCAGTTACAATCTGCTTAATACAGATACGCAGTATTTT. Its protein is CASYNLLNTDTQYF.

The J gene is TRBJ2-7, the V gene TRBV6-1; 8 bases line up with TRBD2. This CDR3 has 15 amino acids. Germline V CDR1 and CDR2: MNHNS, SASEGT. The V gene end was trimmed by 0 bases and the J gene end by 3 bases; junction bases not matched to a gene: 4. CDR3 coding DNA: TGTGCCAGCAGTGAAGCCCGAACTAGCGGCTACGAGCAGTACTTC. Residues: CASSEARTSGYEQYF.

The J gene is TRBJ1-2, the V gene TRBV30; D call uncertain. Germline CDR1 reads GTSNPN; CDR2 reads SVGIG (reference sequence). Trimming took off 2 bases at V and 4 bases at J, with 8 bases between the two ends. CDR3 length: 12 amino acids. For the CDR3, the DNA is TGTGCCTGGAGTAGCGGCCTCTATGGCTACACCTTC. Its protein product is CAWSSGLYGYTF.

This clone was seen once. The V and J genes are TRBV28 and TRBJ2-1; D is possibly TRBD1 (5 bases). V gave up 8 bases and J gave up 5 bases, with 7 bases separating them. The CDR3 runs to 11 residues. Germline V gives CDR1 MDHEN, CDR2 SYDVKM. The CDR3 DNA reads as TGTGCCAGCTGGGGCGACAATGAGCAGTTCTTC. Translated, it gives CASWGDNEQFF.

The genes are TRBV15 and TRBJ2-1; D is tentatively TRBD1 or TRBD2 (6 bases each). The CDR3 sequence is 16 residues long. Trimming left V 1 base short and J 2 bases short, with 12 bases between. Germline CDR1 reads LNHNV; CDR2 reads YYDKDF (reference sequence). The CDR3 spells CATSRGPGGAYNEQFF. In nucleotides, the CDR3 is TGTGCCACCAGCAGAGGACCCGGGGGCGCCTACAATGAGCAGTTCTTC.